This T cell receptor (beta chain) was recorded in a study of blood T cells in healthy people across ages. General study results and limits: Diversity figures based on one million T cells were deemed too low.

A sample-barcoded 5' primer and a J-beta primer mix were used in a second PCR of roughly 7 to 12 cycles. Each CDR3 protein is one row after TCRdb ran MiXCR on the 5' RACE reads. The repertoire holds approximately 2,000,000 distinct CDR3 sequences, with roughly two fifths as singletons. Germline CDR1 reads SNHLY; CDR2 reads FYNNEI. Trimming removed 2 bases from V and 7 bases from J, with 18 bases in between. The CDR3 totals 17 residues. A word on this clonotype: Antigen unknown.

The clonotype was recovered from a human donor in good health. The chain employs TRBV2 and TRBJ1-6; D might be TRBD1 (5 bases). Source material: blood. CDR3 sequence: CASSEIRNRGPNSPLHF. The CDR3 nucleotides are TGTGCCAGCAGTGAAATACGGAATAGGGGACCAAATTCACCCCTCCACTTT. The whole variable domain, remainder taken from reference TRBV2 and TRBJ1-6, is EPEVTQTPSHQVTQMGQEVILRCVPISNHLYFYWYRQILGQKVEFLVSFYNNEISEKSEIFDDQFSVERPDGSNFTLKIRSTKLEDSAMYFCASSEIRNRGPNSPLHFGNGTRLTVT.